This T cell receptor (beta chain) originates from a study of T-cell reconstitution after alpha-beta-depleted transplantation in children (TCRdb year 2016). Background on the whole study: The study quantitatively tracked T-cell immune reconstitution after TCRalphabeta/CD19-depleted allogeneic hematopoietic cell transplantation in children using TCR repertoire profiling. Beyond this particular receptor, the publication reports: Hyperexpanded clone frequencies declined over subsequent months; after one year, T-cell counts and TCRbeta diversity were mostly attributed to newly produced T cells. The high TCRbeta diversity at day 60 in some patients was ascribed to recipient T cells and intrathymic progenitors that had survived conditioning. The apparently early alphabetaT-cell count recovery about two months after transplant was reportedly dependent on only several hundred rapidly expanded clones derived from non-depleted graft cells.

Library generation was performed with PCR. TCRdb records Illumina HiSeq 2500 as the sequencer. Molecular barcoding was employed in the preparation of TCR libraries, with unique molecular identifiers being used to normalize TCRbeta repertoire quantification. The raw public reads went through TCRdb reprocessing: fastp at Q25, MiXCR clone calling, in-frame beta chains kept. Rows with a matching CDR3 protein are joined into one entry that keeps the most common DNA and genes. The sample records around 700,000 distinct CDR3 sequences, over 10% of which are singletons. The leading ten clones occupy 0.79% of the sample. The intended sense of this specimen's treatment or condition label: allogeneic hematopoietic cell transplantation with graft depleted of TCRalphabeta T cells and CD19 B cells. The transplant recipients were children given TCRalphabeta/CD19-depleted allogeneic hematopoietic cell grafts. Deletion took 1 base off V and 4 bases off J, with a span of 5 bases between the germline ends. From the cysteine up to the phenylalanine, the CDR3 has a length of 12 residues. Left in the record is the CDR3 DNA by itself, 36 bases read in frame from the first base. The germline V gene encodes CDR1 DFQATT and CDR2 SNEGSKA (reference sequence).

This clonotype was recorded many times. Its antigen is still unknown. Per-base quality was not reported, and no clone a single base away is much larger than it. The sequencing used PBMCs, collected before TCRalphabeta/CD19-depleted stem cell transplant. The sequence was collected from a girl aged 2 to 9 with congenital amegakaryocytic thrombocytopenia, due to receive a stem cell transplant. This sequence uses TRBV20-1 and TRBJ2-1, with the D gene not confidently named. The CDR3 in this case is CSARVSYNEQFF. The sequenced DNA: TGCAGTGCTAGAGTCAGTTACAATGAGCAGTTCTTC.